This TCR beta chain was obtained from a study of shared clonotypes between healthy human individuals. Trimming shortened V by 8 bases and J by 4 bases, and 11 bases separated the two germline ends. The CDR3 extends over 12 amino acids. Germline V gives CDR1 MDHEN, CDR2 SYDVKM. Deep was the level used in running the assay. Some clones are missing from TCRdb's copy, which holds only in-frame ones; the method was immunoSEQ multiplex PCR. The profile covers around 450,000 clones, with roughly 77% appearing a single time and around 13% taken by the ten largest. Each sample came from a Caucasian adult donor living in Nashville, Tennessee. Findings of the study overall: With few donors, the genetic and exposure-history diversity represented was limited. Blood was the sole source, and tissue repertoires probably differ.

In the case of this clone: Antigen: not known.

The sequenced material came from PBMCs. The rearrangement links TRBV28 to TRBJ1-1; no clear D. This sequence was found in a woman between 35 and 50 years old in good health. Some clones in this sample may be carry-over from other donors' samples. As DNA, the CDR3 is TGTGCCAGCGGCGAAGGTGGCACTGAAGCTTTCTTT. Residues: CASGEGGTEAFF.